This entry lists 15 T cell receptor beta chains sequenced from one sample in a study of blood T cell repertoires in COVID-19. TCRdb's table, derived via immunoSEQ multiplex PCR, lists solely in-frame clones and lacks some. This table has about 60,000 clones, about 91% appearing once. The sequencing input was peripheral blood. The receptors were gathered from a man aged 55 to 70 with acute or convalescent COVID-19.

This chain links TRBV27 with TRBJ2-5; 12 bases map to TRBD2. The CDR3 contains 14 residues. Trimming removed 5 bases from V and 3 bases from J; junction bases left unmatched: 1. The germline V gene encodes CDR1 MNHEY and CDR2 SMNVEV (reference sequence). As DNA, the CDR3 is TGTGCCAGCAGTCGACTAGCGGGAGAAGAGACCCAGTACTTC. Its protein product is CASSRLAGEETQYF.

The sample holds one count of this clone. This chain joins TRBV28 and TRBJ1-4; D remains unclear. Germline V gives CDR1 MDHEN, CDR2 SYDVKM. V lost 6 bases to trimming and J lost 4 bases, with 12 bases between them. The CDR3 is made up of 14 amino acids. CDR3 loop: CASSPPGNNEKLFF. The CDR3 DNA sequence: TGTGCCAGCAGCCCGCCGGGGAATAATGAAAAACTGTTTTTT.

The chain combines TRBV15 with TRBJ2-1; D perhaps matches TRBD2 (6 bases). This CDR3 is built from 16 residues. The germline V and J ends were trimmed by 3 bases and 1 base, with 13 bases remaining between them. Germline-derived CDR1 and CDR2 are LNHNV and YYDKDF (reference sequence). The CDR3 loop is CATSSPELASYNEQFF. The DNA of the CDR3 is TGTGCCACCAGCAGCCCGGAGCTAGCGTCCTACAATGAGCAGTTCTTC.

The V call is TRBV28, the J call TRBJ2-3; D not certain. Germline loops: CDR1 MDHEN, CDR2 SYDVKM. The V gene lost 4 bases and the J gene lost 6 bases, with 5 bases spanning the gap. This CDR3 spans 11 amino acids. The CDR3 DNA reads as TGTGCCAGCAGTTCGAGGGATACGCAGTATTTT. It specifies CASSSRDTQYF.

The rearrangement uses TRBV18 and TRBJ1-2, with 7 bases lining up with TRBD1. Trimming cost V 3 bases and J 5 bases; bases outside gene matches: 3. Per the germline V gene, CDR1 is KGHSH and CDR2 is LQKENI. The CDR3 runs 13 residues. CDR3 sequence (DNA): TGTGCCAGCTCACCCGACAGGGCGTATGGCTACACCTTC. It codes for CASSPDRAYGYTF.

This chain connects TRBV7-9 to TRBJ2-3; D remains unclear. Germline loops: CDR1 SEHNR, CDR2 FQNEAQ (reference sequence). The CDR3 extends over 14 amino acids. Trimming pared 3 bases from V and 4 bases from J, leaving 11 bases between. This CDR3 is CASSLVGYPDTQYF. The CDR3 DNA reads as TGTGCCAGCAGCTTGGTGGGCTACCCAGATACGCAGTATTTT.

V gene TRBV6-5 combines with J gene TRBJ2-5; D possibly corresponds to TRBD1 (8 bases). This CDR3 region has 13 residues. Germline values: CDR1 MNHEY, CDR2 SVGAGI. V was pared by 6 bases and J by 7 bases, with 15 bases between. CDR3 bases: TGTGCCAGCAGCAAGACAGGGGAGGGGACCCAGTACTTC. Its translation is CASSKTGEGTQYF.

The gene calls are TRBV7-2 and TRBJ1-2; 11 nucleotides agree with TRBD1. V shed 3 bases and J 5 bases; nucleotides not matched to a gene: 2. The CDR3 sequence is 14 residues long. Germline CDR1 reads SGHTA; CDR2 reads FQGNSA. The DNA of the CDR3 is TGTGCCAGCAGCTTGGGGACAGGGGGATATGGCTACACCTTC. This translates into CASSLGTGGYGYTF. Combining the CDR3 with reference TRBV7-2 and TRBJ1-2 gives the whole variable domain GAGVSQSPSNKVTEKGKDVELRCDPISGHTALYWYRQSLGQGLEFLIYFQGNSAPDKSGLPSDRFSAERTGGSVSTLTIQRTQQEDSAVYLCASSLGTGGYGYTFGSGTRLTVV.

The rearrangement joins TRBV19 to TRBJ1-5; TRBD1 aligns across 10 bases. In germline, CDR1 is LNHDA, CDR2 SQIVND (reference sequence). The junction had 4 bases not matched to a gene; V was cut back by 5 bases and J by 6 bases. The CDR3 runs to 14 residues. This CDR3 is CASSDRGRVQPQHF. The CDR3 coding sequence is TGTGCCAGTAGTGACAGGGGGCGTGTTCAGCCCCAGCATTTT.

Only a few counts were recorded for this clone. The chain employs TRBV18 and TRBJ1-6, with D maybe TRBD1 (5 bases). From germline, CDR1 is KGHSH and CDR2 LQKENI. CDR3 length: 15 residues. Trimming removed 5 bases from V and 9 bases from J, with 17 bases in between. CDR3 nucleotides: TGTGCCAGCTCATCCCTGGGGGGGACCCGTTCACCCCTCCACTTT. Amino acid sequence: CASSSLGGTRSPLHF.

The chain uses TRBV6-5 and TRBJ1-2, with D possibly being TRBD1 (5 bases). Per the germline V gene, CDR1 is MNHEY and CDR2 is SVGAGI. V gave up 8 bases and J gave up 5 bases, with 21 bases separating them. The CDR3 consists of 15 residues. DNA of the CDR3: TGTGCCAGCCGAGTTGGGGGACTAAGGGTATATGGCTACACCTTC. As protein: CASRVGGLRVYGYTF.

The V and J genes are TRBV10-3 and TRBJ2-7; D ambiguous. Trimming took 8 bases from V and 2 from J, leaving 16 bases between them. This CDR3 has 14 residues. From germline, CDR1 is ENHRY and CDR2 SYGVKD. The CDR3 bases are TGTGCCATCCTCACAAACAGCCCACCCTACGAGCAGTACTTC. Amino acid sequence: CAILTNSPPYEQYF.

The CDR3 nucleotides read TGCGCCAGCAGCTTGGGGGGCGGATACAATGAGCAGTTCTTC. It yields the protein CASSLGGGYNEQFF. V and J are TRBV5-1 and TRBJ2-1, with D possibly TRBD1 on 5 matching bases. Germline V gene lookup returns CDR1 SGHRS and CDR2 YFSETQ. V was trimmed by 0 bases and J by 4 bases, leaving 8 bases between them. The CDR3 is made up of 14 amino acids.

V usage is TRBV28 and J usage is TRBJ2-7; the match to TRBD2 covers 11 bases. The CDR3 is 15 residues long. The trim removed 1 base at V and 3 bases at J, leaving 2 bases unmatched. Germline V lookup: CDR1 MDHEN, CDR2 SYDVKM. The DNA of the CDR3 is TGTGCCAGCAGTTTATCGGGACTAGCGGTCTACGAGCAGTACTTC. Residues: CASSLSGLAVYEQYF.

The chain is built from TRBV9 and TRBJ1-1; TRBD1 matches 9 bases. Germline V CDR1 and CDR2: SGDLS, YYNGEE. The CDR3 contains 15 residues. Trimming cost V 4 bases and J 2 bases; bases outside gene matches: 6. CDR3 DNA sequence: TGTGCCAGCAGCCCTCGGACAGGGGCTAACACTGAAGCTTTCTTT. Its protein is CASSPRTGANTEAFF.